These 26 T cell receptor beta chains came from one sample sequenced in a study of blood T cell repertoires in COVID-19. The assay was immunoSEQ multiplex PCR, and TCRdb's table has in-frame clones only and misses some. The repertoire holds 220,000 or so clones, with 80% to 90% as singletons. Material: peripheral blood. All receptors come from a woman aged 55-70 years who had recovered from COVID-19.

V is TRBV2 and J is TRBJ1-2, with D unclear. The CDR3 has 13 amino acids. Trimming removed 5 bases from V and 4 bases from J, with 11 bases in between. The germline CDR1 and CDR2 sequences are SNHLY and FYNNEI. CDR3 in DNA: TGTGCCAGCAGTACCGACAAGACCTATGGCTACACCTTC. Translation gives CASSTDKTYGYTF.

The chain combines TRBV2 with TRBJ2-7, with 7 bases aligning to TRBD2. The CDR3 totals 13 residues. The V segment lost 4 bases and the J segment 3 bases; nucleotides outside the gene matches: 3. The germline V gene encodes CDR1 SNHLY and CDR2 FYNNEI. This chain's CDR3 is CASSVGGNYEQYF. The CDR3 DNA is TGTGCCAGCAGTGTCGGGGGGAACTACGAGCAGTACTTC.

This clone was detected ten times or more. The CDR3 region has the DNA TGTGCCAGTAGTTCATACCTGGCTAGCGGGGGTGAGGATGTTGAGGAGACCCAGTACTTC. Translation gives CASSSYLASGGEDVEETQYF. V usage is TRBV19 and J usage is TRBJ2-5; TRBD2 agrees at 10 bases. Germline trimming cut 5 bases from V and 5 bases from J; bases unmatched to any gene: 23. Germline V gives CDR1 LNHDA, CDR2 SQIVND (reference sequence). The length of the CDR3 is 20 residues.

DNA of the CDR3: TGCGCCAGCAGCCAAGACACGAACGGACTCTCTGGAAACACCATATATTTT. Encoded protein: CASSQDTNGLSGNTIYF. The rearrangement uses TRBV4-1 and TRBJ1-3; D gene unclear. Germline CDR1 is MGHRA and CDR2 is YSYEKL. The germline V and J ends were trimmed by 0 bases and 0 bases, with 12 bases remaining between them. This CDR3 region has 17 residues.

The chain joins TRBV7-8 to TRBJ2-1, with TRBD1 as a possible D gene (6 bases). V was shortened by 3 bases and J by 8 bases, with 11 bases between the two germline ends. Germline lookup yields CDR1 SGHVS and CDR2 FQNEAQ. This CDR3 region has 13 residues. The CDR3 spells CASSFTGLHEQFF. The CDR3 nucleotides are TGTGCCAGCAGCTTTACAGGGCTGCATGAGCAGTTCTTC.

This chain uses TRBV10-3 with TRBJ2-3; unclear D gene. Trimming pared 0 bases from V and 1 base from J, leaving 5 bases between. The CDR3 contains 14 residues. Germline CDR1 and CDR2: ENHRY and SYGVKD. The CDR3 DNA sequence: TGTGCCATCAGTGAGTCAACGGGCACAGATACGCAGTATTTT. The encoded protein is CAISESTGTDTQYF.

This clone was recorded only once. The CDR3: CASSQDSSRTGVFDTEAFF. The CDR3 nucleotides are TGCGCCAGCAGCCAAGATTCGTCGAGGACAGGGGTATTTGACACTGAAGCTTTCTTT. This chain connects TRBV4-1 to TRBJ1-1, with TRBD1 matching 9 bases. V lost 0 bases and J lost 3; bases outside the gene matches: 14. Looked up from germline, CDR1 is MGHRA and CDR2 is YSYEKL. The CDR3 sequence is 19 residues long.

The chain links TRBV21-1 to TRBJ1-5; TRBD1, the D gene given by the table, was not confirmed from the DNA. TRBV21-1 is annotated as a pseudogene. The CDR3 loop spans 17 amino acids. DNA of the CDR3: TGTGCCAGCAGCAAAGGAAGGATCAGGGTAGAAGGTCAGCCCCAGCATTTT. This sequence encodes CASSKGRIRVEGQPQHF.

The chain combines TRBV2 with TRBJ1-2; 8 bases line up with TRBD1. V was pared by 2 bases and J by 5 bases, with 4 bases of the junction left unmatched. Germline V gene lookup returns CDR1 SNHLY and CDR2 FYNNEI. The CDR3 covers 14 residues. CDR3 DNA sequence: TGTGCCAGCAGTGAAACAGGGGGGAATTATGGCTACACCTTC. Encoded protein: CASSETGGNYGYTF.

CDR3 nucleotides: TGTGCCAGCAGCGCAGGACTATCCACAGATACGCAGTATTTT. Its translation: CASSAGLSTDTQYF. The chain joins TRBV7-9 to TRBJ2-3; TRBD2 might be the D (6 bases). Trimming shortened V by 5 bases and J by 2 bases, and 11 bases separated the two germline ends. There are 14 residues in the CDR3. Germline lookup yields CDR1 SEHNR and CDR2 FQNEAQ (reference sequence).

The chain couples TRBV3-1 (or the pseudogene TRBV3-2) to TRBJ2-3; 11 nucleotides align to TRBD2. V shed 5 bases and J 0 bases; nucleotides not matched to a gene: 1. This CDR3 is built from 15 residues. Germline V lookup: CDR1 LGHDT, CDR2 YNNKEL (reference sequence). CDR3 loop: CASSGLAGSTDTQYF. In DNA form, the CDR3 reads TGTGCCAGCAGCGGACTAGCGGGTAGCACAGATACGCAGTATTTT.

V gene TRBV27 combines with J gene TRBJ1-2; 8 positions agree with TRBD1. The germline CDR1 and CDR2 sequences are MNHEY and SMNVEV (reference sequence). This CDR3 spans 17 amino acids. V shed 4 bases, J shed 4 bases, and the junction held 14 bases outside the gene matches. CDR3 bases: TGTGCCAGCAGTTGGGGCCGGGACAGGACAGATGGCTATGGCTACACCTTC. It yields the protein CASSWGRDRTDGYGYTF.

The J gene is TRBJ1-1, the V gene TRBV6-7; D gene uncertain. TRBV6-7 is an ORF; its function is uncertain. This CDR3 has 14 amino acids. V was trimmed by 6 bases and J by 2 bases, leaving 13 bases between them. The CDR3 region is CASRLISVNTEAFF. The CDR3 region has the DNA TGTGCCAGCAGATTAATTTCAGTTAACACTGAAGCTTTCTTT.

This chain uses TRBV7-2 with TRBJ1-3; TRBD1 matches at 7 bases. The V gene end was trimmed by 4 bases and the J gene end by 4 bases; junction bases not matched to a gene: 7. Germline CDR1 is SGHTA and CDR2 is FQGNSA. This CDR3 is 15 amino acids long. In DNA form, the CDR3 reads TGTGCCAGCAGCTGGTCGACAGGGCCCGGAAACACCATATATTTT. This translates into CASSWSTGPGNTIYF.

On this clone: This specimen includes other DNA sequences encoding the same CDR3. DNA of the CDR3: TGCGCCAGCAGCTTCGGGGGAGACACTGAAGCTTTCTTT. Translated: CASSFGGDTEAFF. The gene calls are TRBV5-1 and TRBJ1-1; TRBD1 is a possible D gene (5 bases). Germline loops: CDR1 SGHRS, CDR2 YFSETQ. The CDR3 loop spans 13 amino acids. Trimming took off 2 bases at V and 3 bases at J, with 8 bases between the two ends.

The chain joins TRBV19 to TRBJ2-2, with D perhaps TRBD1 (5 bases). CDR3 length equals 16 residues. V lost 3 bases and J lost 2, with 13 bases in between. Germline V gives CDR1 LNHDA, CDR2 SQIVND (reference sequence). The CDR3 reads CASSIRARANTGELFF. CDR3 bases: TGTGCCAGTAGTATCAGGGCCAGGGCAAACACCGGGGAGCTGTTTTTT.

This clone was counted a single time. The rearrangement uses TRBV6-5 and TRBJ2-7, with D possibly TRBD1 on 7 matching bases. V lost 5 bases to trimming and J lost 0 bases, with 14 bases between them. CDR3 length: 15 residues. Germline lookup yields CDR1 MNHEY and CDR2 SVGAGI. The CDR3 nucleotides are TGTGCCAGCAGTCCAGGGGGAGGAAGCTCCTACGAGCAGTACTTC. This codes for CASSPGGGSSYEQYF.

The chain is built from TRBV7-3 and TRBJ1-2; weak D call: TRBD1 (5 bases). The CDR3 spans 13 residues. Per germline, CDR1 SGHTA and CDR2 FQGTGA. V was clipped by 3 bases and J by 2 bases, with 7 bases between them. The CDR3 here is CASSFGGNYGYTF. The CDR3 DNA reads TGTGCCAGCAGCTTTGGGGGGAACTATGGCTACACCTTC. Full variable domain (missing parts from reference TRBV7-3 and TRBJ1-2): GAGVSQTPSNKVTEKGKYVELRCDPISGHTALYWYRQSLGQGPEFLIYFQGTGAADDSGLPNDRFFAVRPEGSVSTLKIQRTERGDSAVYLCASSFGGNYGYTFGSGTRLTVV.

The gene calls are TRBV27 and TRBJ2-7, with TRBD1 matching over 8 bases. V was pared by 7 bases and J by 5 bases, with 10 bases of the junction left unmatched. The CDR3 runs to 14 residues. Germline CDR1 and CDR2: MNHEY and SMNVEV (reference sequence). CDR3: CASTIDRGEHEQYF. CDR3 nucleotides: TGTGCCAGCACCATCGACAGGGGCGAACACGAGCAGTACTTC.

The rearrangement links TRBV6-5 to TRBJ1-2; 7 nucleotides line up with TRBD1. The CDR3 has 12 residues. Germline CDR1 reads MNHEY; CDR2 reads SVGAGI. J gave up 7 bases and V 4 bases, and 3 bases lay outside the gene matches. The DNA for the CDR3 is TGTGCCAGCAGTTTGACAGGGACTGGCTACACCTTC. Translation: CASSLTGTGYTF.

The genes are TRBV19 and TRBJ2-5; 7 bases match TRBD1. The germline gives CDR1 LNHDA, CDR2 SQIVND (reference sequence). This CDR3 region has 14 residues. Losses at the gene ends were 9 bases for V and 5 bases for J; bases not matched to a gene: 12. Here the CDR3 DNA reads TGTGCCAGCCAGGGACAGACCTTCGGGGAGACCCAGTACTTC. Residues: CASQGQTFGETQYF.

This rearrangement joins TRBV2 to TRBJ2-3; 9 bases line up with TRBD2. CDR1 and CDR2 (germline): SNHLY, FYNNEI. The junction had 15 bases not matched to a gene; V was cut back by 11 bases and J by 0 bases. This CDR3 is built from 17 residues. The DNA for the CDR3 is TGTGCCGTGGAATGGGGGCCTAGCGGGGAGAGCACAGATACGCAGTATTTT. This translates into CAVEWGPSGESTDTQYF.

The chain is built from TRBV4-1 and TRBJ2-1; tentatively, D is TRBD2 (5 bases). Trimming left V 4 bases short and J 7 bases short, with 14 bases between. The length of the CDR3 is 14 residues. Germline V gene sequence: CDR1 MGHRA, CDR2 YSYEKL. In DNA form, the CDR3 reads TGCGCCAGCAGCCCCGGGGTAGGCGTGAATGAGCAGTTCTTC. Translating gives CASSPGVGVNEQFF.

This rearrangement joins TRBV18 to TRBJ2-1; perhaps TRBD2 as D (5 bases). Trimming removed 6 bases from V and 8 bases from J, with 17 bases in between. CDR1 KGHSH and CDR2 LQKENI come from the germline V gene. The CDR3 consists of 14 residues. In DNA, the CDR3 is TGTGCCAGCTCCCTCGACGTGAATAGCGATGAGCAGTTCTTC. Protein: CASSLDVNSDEQFF.

CDR3 in DNA: TGCAGCGTTCCCCATAACTATGGCTACACCTTC. Translating gives CSVPHNYGYTF. The rearrangement links TRBV29-1 to TRBJ1-2; D gene ambiguous. The V and J ends lost 5 bases and 1 base respectively, with 5 bases between them. Germline V gene sequence: CDR1 SQVTM, CDR2 ANQGSEA. The CDR3 length is 11 residues.

The chain combines TRBV12-5 with TRBJ1-5; 7 nucleotides agree with TRBD1. Germline values: CDR1 LGHNT, CDR2 FRNRAP. The CDR3 extends over 16 amino acids. The J segment lost 0 bases and the V segment lost 3 bases, leaving 5 bases of the junction unmatched. The CDR3 nucleotides read TGTGCTAGTGGTTTAATGACAGGGAATAGCAATCAGCCCCAGCATTTT. This sequence encodes CASGLMTGNSNQPQHF.